A selection of T cell receptor beta chains follows, all from one sample in a study of T cell changes during pregnancy in multiple sclerosis. Repertoires were generated with immunoSEQ multiplex PCR, while TCRdb's copy carries only in-frame clones and drops some. The repertoire holds 75,000 to 95,000 clones, with approximately 92% as singletons. Sequences were derived from peripheral blood, sampled after pregnancy. Receptors originate from a female donor with multiple sclerosis, enrolled in a pregnancy study. CDR3s include the opening cysteine and the closing phenylalanine or tryptophan. D genes are given only for firm matches. Clone size, where shown, is once, few, many, or a class for clones that have expanded.

V gene	J gene	clone size	D gene	CDR3 protein	CDR3 DNA
TRBV10-3	TRBJ1-1	NA	TRBD1	CALWTGGMNTEAFF	TGTGCCTTATGGACAGGGGGAATGAACACTGAAGCTTTCTTT
TRBV7-9	TRBJ2-7	NA	TRBD1	CASSFRPPGQDPNEQYF	TGTGCCAGCAGCTTCCGACCCCCCGGACAGGACCCTAACGAGCAGTACTTC
TRBV7-9	TRBJ1-2	NA	NA	CASSLPPQALYGYTF	TGTGCCAGCAGCCTACCGCCGCAGGCGCTCTATGGCTACACCTTC
TRBV27	TRBJ1-2	NA	TRBD1	CASSFTGTGFYGYTF	TGTGCCAGCAGTTTTACTGGGACAGGGTTCTATGGCTACACCTTC
TRBV5-1	TRBJ2-3	NA	TRBD2	CASNRGGRADTQYF	TGCGCCAGCAACCGGGGGGGGCGGGCAGATACGCAGTATTTT
TRBV9	TRBJ2-5	NA	NA	CASGVGGGRQETQYF	TGTGCCAGCGGGGTGGGTGGGGGGAGGCAAGAGACCCAGTACTTC
TRBV11-2	TRBJ2-7	NA	NA	CASSLGPPSMHF	TGTGCCAGCAGCTTAGGTCCCCCCAGTATGCACTTC
TRBV30	TRBJ2-1	once	NA	CACISGVNEQFF	TGTGCCTGTATTTCCGGAGTCAATGAGCAGTTCTTC
TRBV6-5	TRBJ1-2	NA	TRBD1	CASSYGTGGIYGYTF	TGTGCCAGCAGTTATGGGACAGGGGGCATCTATGGCTACACCTTC
TRBV27	TRBJ2-5	NA	NA	CASRPAWRETQYF	TGTGCCAGCAGGCCGGCCTGGCGGGAGACCCAGTACTTC
TRBV27	TRBJ2-3	NA	TRBD2	CASSLAGGPTDTQYF	TGTGCCAGCAGTTTGGCGGGAGGGCCGACAGATACGCAGTATTTT
TRBV6-1	TRBJ2-1	NA	NA	CASSDVGGSPPVF	TGTGCCAGCAGTGATGTCGGGGGTAGTCCGCCAGTCTTC
TRBV4-2	TRBJ2-5	NA	TRBD2	CASSQAGAGLQETQYF	TGTGCCAGCAGCCAAGCTGGAGCGGGGCTTCAAGAGACCCAGTACTTC
TRBV4-3	TRBJ2-7	NA	NA	CASSQAVAKVRPTGEQYF	TGCGCCAGCAGCCAAGCGGTGGCAAAAGTAAGACCTACGGGCGAGCAGTACTTC
TRBV6-6	TRBJ2-1	NA	TRBD1	CASRVGQGAPNEQFF	TGTGCCAGCAGGGTCGGACAGGGGGCCCCCAATGAGCAGTTCTTC
TRBV5-5	TRBJ1-1	NA	NA	CASSPDRWNTEAFF	TGTGCCAGCAGCCCTGACAGGTGGAACACTGAAGCTTTCTTT
TRBV2	TRBJ1-2	NA	TRBD1	CASSEGQGAYGYTF	TGTGCCAGCAGTGAGGGACAGGGGGCCTATGGCTACACCTTC
TRBV29-1	TRBJ1-3	NA	NA	CSVEEVMRDGNTIYF	TGCAGCGTTGAAGAGGTAATGCGGGATGGAAACACCATATATTTT
TRBV7-2	TRBJ2-7	NA	NA	CASSFSAGLYEQYF	TGTGCCAGCAGCTTTTCTGCGGGCCTCTACGAGCAGTACTTC
TRBV9	TRBJ2-3	NA	TRBD2	CASGFSLAGITDTQYF	TGTGCCAGCGGGTTTTCGCTAGCGGGGATCACAGATACGCAGTATTTT
TRBV11-2	TRBJ2-3	NA	NA	CASSLAPLADTQYF	TGTGCCAGCAGCTTGGCCCCCTTGGCAGATACGCAGTATTTT
TRBV25-1	TRBJ2-1	few	NA	CASSGAYNEQFF	TGTGCCAGCAGTGGGGCTTATAATGAGCAGTTCTTC
TRBV13	TRBJ2-1	once	NA	CASRGLMSEQFF	TGTGCCAGCAGGGGGCTTATGAGCGAGCAGTTCTTC
TRBV2	TRBJ2-1	NA	NA	CASSDGTAFSNEQFF	TGTGCCAGCAGTGACGGGACTGCTTTCTCCAATGAGCAGTTCTTC
TRBV2	TRBJ2-7	NA	NA	CARQRVGSYEQYF	TGTGCCAGACAGCGGGTGGGGTCCTACGAGCAGTACTTC
TRBV7-9	TRBJ1-2	NA	NA	CASSLPSVNGYTF	TGTGCCAGCAGCCTCCCGTCGGTTAATGGCTACACCTTC
TRBV6-5	TRBJ2-7	NA	NA	CASGPGVGPYEQYF	TGTGCCAGCGGACCAGGGGTGGGCCCCTACGAGCAGTACTTC
TRBV7-7	TRBJ2-1	NA	NA	CASSPNLGGREQFF	TGTGCCAGCAGCCCAAATCTGGGGGGTCGGGAGCAGTTCTTC